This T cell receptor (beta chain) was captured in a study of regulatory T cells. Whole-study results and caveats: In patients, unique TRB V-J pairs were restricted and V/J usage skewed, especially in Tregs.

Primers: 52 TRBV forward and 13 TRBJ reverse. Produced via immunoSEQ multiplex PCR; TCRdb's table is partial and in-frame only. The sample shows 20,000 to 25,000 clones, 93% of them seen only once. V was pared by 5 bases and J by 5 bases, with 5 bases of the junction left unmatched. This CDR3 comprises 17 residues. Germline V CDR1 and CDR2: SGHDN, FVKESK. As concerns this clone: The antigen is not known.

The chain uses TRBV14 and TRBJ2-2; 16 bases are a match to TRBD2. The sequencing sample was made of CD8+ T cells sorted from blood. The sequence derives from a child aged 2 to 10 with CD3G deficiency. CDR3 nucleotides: TGTGCCAGCAGCAAGGGACTAGCGGGAGGGTGGACCGGGGAGCTGTTTTTT. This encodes CASSKGLAGGWTGELFF.